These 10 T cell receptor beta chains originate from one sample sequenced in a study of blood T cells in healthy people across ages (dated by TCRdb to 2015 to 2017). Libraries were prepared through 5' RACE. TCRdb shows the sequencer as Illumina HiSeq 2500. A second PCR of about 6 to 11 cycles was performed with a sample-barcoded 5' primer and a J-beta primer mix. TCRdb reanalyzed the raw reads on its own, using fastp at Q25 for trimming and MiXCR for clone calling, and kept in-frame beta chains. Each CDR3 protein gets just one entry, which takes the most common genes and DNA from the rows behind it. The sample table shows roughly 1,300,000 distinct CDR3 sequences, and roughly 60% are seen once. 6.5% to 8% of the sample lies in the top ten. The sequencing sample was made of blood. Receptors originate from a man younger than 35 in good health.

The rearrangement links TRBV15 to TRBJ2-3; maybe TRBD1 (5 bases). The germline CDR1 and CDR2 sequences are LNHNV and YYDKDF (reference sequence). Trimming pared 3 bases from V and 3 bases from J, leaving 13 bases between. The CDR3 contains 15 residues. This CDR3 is CATSSYDRLTDTQYF. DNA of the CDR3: TGTGCCACCAGCAGCTACGACAGACTGACAGATACGCAGTATTTT. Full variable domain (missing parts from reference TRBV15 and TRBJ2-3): DAMVIQNPRYQVTQFGKPVTLSCSQTLNHNVMYWYQQKSSQAPKLLFHYYDKDFNNEADTPDNFQSRRPNTSFCFLDIRSPGLGDTAMYLCATSSYDRLTDTQYFGPGTRLTVL.

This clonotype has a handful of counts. CDR3: CASSSQTGESRYGYTF. Written as DNA, the CDR3 is TGTGCCAGCAGCTCCCAAACAGGAGAATCCCGCTATGGCTACACCTTC. The chain couples TRBV7-2 to TRBJ1-2; D perhaps matches TRBD1 (5 bases). This CDR3 spans 16 amino acids. Trimming stripped 4 bases from V and 4 bases from J, with 19 bases between. Germline lookup yields CDR1 SGHTA and CDR2 FQGNSA. The complete variable domain, with remaining parts taken from reference TRBV7-2 and TRBJ1-2, reads GAGVSQSPSNKVTEKGKDVELRCDPISGHTALYWYRQSLGQGLEFLIYFQGNSAPDKSGLPSDRFSAERTGGSVSTLTIQRTQQEDSAVYLCASSSQTGESRYGYTFGSGTRLTVV.

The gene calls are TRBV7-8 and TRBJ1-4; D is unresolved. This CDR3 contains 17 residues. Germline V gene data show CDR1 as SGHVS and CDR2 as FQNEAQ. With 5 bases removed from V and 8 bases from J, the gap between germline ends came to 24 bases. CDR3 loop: CASSTPQLMPGEEKLFF. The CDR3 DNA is TGTGCCAGCAGCACCCCTCAGCTTATGCCGGGTGAGGAAAAACTGTTTTTT.

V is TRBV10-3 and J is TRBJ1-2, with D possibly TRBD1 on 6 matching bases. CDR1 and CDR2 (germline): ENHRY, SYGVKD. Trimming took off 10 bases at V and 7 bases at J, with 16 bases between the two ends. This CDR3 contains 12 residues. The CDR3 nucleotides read TGTGCCAGTTCTGGGACAAATTCTGGCTACACCTTC. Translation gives CASSGTNSGYTF.

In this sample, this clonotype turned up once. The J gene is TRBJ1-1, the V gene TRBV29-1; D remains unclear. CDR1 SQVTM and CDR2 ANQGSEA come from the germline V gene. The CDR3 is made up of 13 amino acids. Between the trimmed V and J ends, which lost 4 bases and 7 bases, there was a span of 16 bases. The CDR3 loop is CSVGPGREIEAFF. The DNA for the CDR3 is TGCAGCGTTGGACCTGGGCGCGAGATTGAAGCTTTCTTT.

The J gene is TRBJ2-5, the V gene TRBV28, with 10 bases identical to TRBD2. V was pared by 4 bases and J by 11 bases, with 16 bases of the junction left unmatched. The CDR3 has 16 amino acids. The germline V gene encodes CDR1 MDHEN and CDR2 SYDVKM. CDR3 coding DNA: TGTGCCAGCAGTTCCCCTAGCGGGAGTCTCGACATCTCGCAGTACTTC. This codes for CASSSPSGSLDISQYF.

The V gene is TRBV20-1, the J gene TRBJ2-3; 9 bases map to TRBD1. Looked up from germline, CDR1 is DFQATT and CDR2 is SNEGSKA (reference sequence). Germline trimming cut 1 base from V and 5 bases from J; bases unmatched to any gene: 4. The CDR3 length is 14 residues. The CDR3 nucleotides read TGCAGTGCTAGAGTGGGACAGGGTCGAGATACGCAGTATTTT. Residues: CSARVGQGRDTQYF.

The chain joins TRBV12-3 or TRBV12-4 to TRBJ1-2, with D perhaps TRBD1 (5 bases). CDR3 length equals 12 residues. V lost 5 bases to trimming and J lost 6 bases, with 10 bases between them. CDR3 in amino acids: CASSTGRHGYTF. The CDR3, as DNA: TGTGCCAGCAGTACAGGCCGCCATGGCTACACCTTC.

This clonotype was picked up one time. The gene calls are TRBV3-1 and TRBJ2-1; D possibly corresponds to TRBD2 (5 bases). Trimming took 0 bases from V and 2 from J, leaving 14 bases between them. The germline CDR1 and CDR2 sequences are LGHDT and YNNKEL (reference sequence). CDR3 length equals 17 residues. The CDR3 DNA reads TGTGCCAGCAGCCAAGATATCTCTAGCATGGCCTACAATGAGCAGTTCTTC. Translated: CASSQDISSMAYNEQFF.

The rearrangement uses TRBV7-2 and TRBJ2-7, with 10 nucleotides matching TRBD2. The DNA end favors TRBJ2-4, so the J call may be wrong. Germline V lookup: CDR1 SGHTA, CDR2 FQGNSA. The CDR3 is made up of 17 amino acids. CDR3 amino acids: CASSLGTSGPKGYIQYF. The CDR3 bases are TGTGCCAGCAGCTTAGGGACTAGCGGCCCTAAAGGGTACATTCAGTACTTC.